This TCR beta chain is from a study of blood T cell repertoires in COVID-19. Repertoires were generated with immunoSEQ multiplex PCR, while TCRdb's copy carries only in-frame clones and drops some. This repertoire shows hundreds of thousands of clones, about 86% found once; its top ten account for 4.5% to 7%. This CDR3 contains 15 residues. Germline CDR1 SGHNT, CDR2 YENEEA. V lost 1 base to trimming and J lost 9 bases; unmatched junction nucleotides: 6. The TCR was taken from a man older than 75 with acute or convalescent COVID-19. The rearrangement uses TRBV11-3 and TRBJ2-1, with 10 bases lining up with TRBD2. The sequencing sample was made of peripheral blood. The CDR3 is CASSLGAGGRGEQFF. The CDR3 coding sequence is TGTGCCAGCAGCTTAGGAGCGGGGGGGCGTGGTGAGCAGTTCTTC.